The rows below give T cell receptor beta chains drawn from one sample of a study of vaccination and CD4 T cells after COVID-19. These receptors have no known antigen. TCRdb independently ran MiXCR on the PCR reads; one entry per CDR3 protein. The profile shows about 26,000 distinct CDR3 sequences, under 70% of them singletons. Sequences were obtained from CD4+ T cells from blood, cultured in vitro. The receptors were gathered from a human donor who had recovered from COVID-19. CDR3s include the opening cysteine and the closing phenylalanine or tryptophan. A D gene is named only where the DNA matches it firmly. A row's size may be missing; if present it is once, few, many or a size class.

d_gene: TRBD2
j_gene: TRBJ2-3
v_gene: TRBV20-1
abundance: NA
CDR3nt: TGCAGTGCTCCCCCCCCGACTAGCGGGTTGTTAACAGATACGCGGTATTTT
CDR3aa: CSAPPPTSGLLTDTRYF

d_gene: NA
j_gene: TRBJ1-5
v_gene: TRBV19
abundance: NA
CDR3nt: TGTGCCAGTAGTATCGGCAGGGCCCAAGGTCAGCCCCAGCATTTT
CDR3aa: CASSIGRAQGQPQHF

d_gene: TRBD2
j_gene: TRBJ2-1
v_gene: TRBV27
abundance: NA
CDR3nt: TGTGCCAGCTCCGCGACCGGGGGGACTAGCGGGAGTTGGGGGCAGTTCTTC
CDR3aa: CASSATGGTSGSWGQFF

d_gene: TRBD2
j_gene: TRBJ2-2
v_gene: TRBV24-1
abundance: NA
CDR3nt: TGTGCCACCAGTGACCTTGGACTAGCGGGAGGGTTGGCCGGGGAGCTGTTTTTT
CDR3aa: CATSDLGLAGGLAGELFF

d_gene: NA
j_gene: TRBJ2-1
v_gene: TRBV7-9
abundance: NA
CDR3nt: TGTGCCAGCACCACCCAATTGGACGGGAGTGAGCAGTTCTTC
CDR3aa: CASTTQLDGSEQFF

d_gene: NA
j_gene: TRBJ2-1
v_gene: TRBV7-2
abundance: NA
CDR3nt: TGTGCCAGCCAGGCTTCATGGGGCCATGGGAATGAGCAGTTCTTC
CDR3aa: CASQASWGHGNEQFF

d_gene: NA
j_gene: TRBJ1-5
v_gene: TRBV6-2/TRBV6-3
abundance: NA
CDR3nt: TGTGCCAGCAGTTACCCACGAAGCCTCAATCAGCCCCAGCATTTT
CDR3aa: CASSYPRSLNQPQHF

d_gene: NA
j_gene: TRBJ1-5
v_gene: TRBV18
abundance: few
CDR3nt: TGTGCCAGCTCACCAACCCTTTTGGACGGATATCAGCCCCAGCATTTT
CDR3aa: CASSPTLLDGYQPQHF

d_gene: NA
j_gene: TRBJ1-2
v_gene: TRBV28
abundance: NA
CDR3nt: TGTGCCAGCAGTTCACCGATAGGGTTTGGTAACTATGGCTACACCTTC
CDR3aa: CASSSPIGFGNYGYTF

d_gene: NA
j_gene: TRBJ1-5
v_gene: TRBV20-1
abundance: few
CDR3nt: TGCAGTGCTAGAGGGACCTGGACAAATCAGCCCCAGCATTTT
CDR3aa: CSARGTWTNQPQHF

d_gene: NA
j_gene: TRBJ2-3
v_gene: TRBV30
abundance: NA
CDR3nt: TGTGCCTGGAGTGGCTCTAGCACAGATACGCAGTATTTT
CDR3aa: CAWSGSSTDTQYF

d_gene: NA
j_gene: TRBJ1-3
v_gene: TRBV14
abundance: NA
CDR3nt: TGTGCCAGCAGCCAAGCACAGGCTTACGGAAACACCATATATTTT
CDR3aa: CASSQAQAYGNTIYF

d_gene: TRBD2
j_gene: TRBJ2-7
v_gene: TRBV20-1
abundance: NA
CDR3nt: TGCAGTGCTAGCGGGACTAGCGGGATTAGCTCCTACGAGCAGTACTTC
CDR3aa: CSASGTSGISSYEQYF

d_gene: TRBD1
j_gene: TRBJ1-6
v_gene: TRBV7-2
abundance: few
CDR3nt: TGTGCCAGCAGCCCGGGGGACAGGGCTATCTCACCCCTCCACTTT
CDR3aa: CASSPGDRAISPLHF

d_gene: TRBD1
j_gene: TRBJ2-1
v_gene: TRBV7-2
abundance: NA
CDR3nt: TGTGCCAGCCCGAGACAGGGGTTCGACAATGAGCAGTTCTTC
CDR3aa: CASPRQGFDNEQFF

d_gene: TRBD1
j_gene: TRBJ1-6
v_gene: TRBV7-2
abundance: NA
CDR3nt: TGTGCCAGCAGCTATGGGACAGACACACCCCTCCACTTT
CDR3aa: CASSYGTDTPLHF

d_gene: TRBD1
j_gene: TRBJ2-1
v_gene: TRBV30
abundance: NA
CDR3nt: TGTGCCTTGGGACAGGGGGCCGACAATGAGCAGTTCTTC
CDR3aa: CALGQGADNEQFF

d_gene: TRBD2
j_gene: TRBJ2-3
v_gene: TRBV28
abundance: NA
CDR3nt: TGTGCCTCGAGAATGGGGGGGTACACAGATACGCAGTATTTT
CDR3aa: CASRMGGYTDTQYF

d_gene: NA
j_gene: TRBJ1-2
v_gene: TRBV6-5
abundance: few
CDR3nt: TGTGCCAGCAGTTCTCTCACAGACCCCAGGGGTAATGGCTACACCTTC
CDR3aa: CASSSLTDPRGNGYTF

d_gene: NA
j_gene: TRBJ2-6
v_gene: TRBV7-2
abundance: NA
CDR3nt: TGTGCCAGCAGCTCCCGCCGGACCTCGTGGGGGGCCAACGTCCTGACTTTC
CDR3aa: CASSSRRTSWGANVLTF

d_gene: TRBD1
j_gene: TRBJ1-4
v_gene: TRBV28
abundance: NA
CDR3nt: TGTGCCAGCAACCGACACAGGGGGCAAACTAATGAAAAACTGTTTTTT
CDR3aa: CASNRHRGQTNEKLFF

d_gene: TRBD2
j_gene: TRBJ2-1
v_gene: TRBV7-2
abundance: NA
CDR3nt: TGTGCCAGCAGCTTAGTTCGACTAGCGGGAGCCCCAAAAGAGGAGCAGTTCTTC
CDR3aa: CASSLVRLAGAPKEEQFF

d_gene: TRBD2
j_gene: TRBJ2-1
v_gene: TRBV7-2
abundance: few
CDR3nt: TGTGCCAGCAGCTTAGGACCTGGTGGGGCTAGCGGGAGAAATGAGCAGTTCTTC
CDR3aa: CASSLGPGGASGRNEQFF

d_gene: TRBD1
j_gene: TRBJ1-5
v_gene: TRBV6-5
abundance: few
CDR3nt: TGTGCCAGCAGTTTACAGGGGGTCGGCCCCAGCAATCAGCCCCAGCATTTT
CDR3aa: CASSLQGVGPSNQPQHF

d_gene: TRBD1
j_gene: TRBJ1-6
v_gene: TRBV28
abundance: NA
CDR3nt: TGTGCCAGCAGGAGCCCAGGGACAGGGAGGTCACCCCTCCACTTT
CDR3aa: CASRSPGTGRSPLHF

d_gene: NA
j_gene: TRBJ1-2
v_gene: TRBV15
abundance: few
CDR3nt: TGTGCCACCAGCAGAGTCGGTCGGGATGGCTACACCTTC
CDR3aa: CATSRVGRDGYTF

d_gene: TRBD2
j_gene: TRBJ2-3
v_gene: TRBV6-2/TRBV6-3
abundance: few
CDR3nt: TGTGCCAGCAGCCCTCCGACTAGCGCTTACACAGATACGCAGTATTTT
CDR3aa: CASSPPTSAYTDTQYF

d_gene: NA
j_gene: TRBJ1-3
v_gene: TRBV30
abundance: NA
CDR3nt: TGTGCCTGGATCACAGGGCCCGGAAACACCATATATTTT
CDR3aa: CAWITGPGNTIYF

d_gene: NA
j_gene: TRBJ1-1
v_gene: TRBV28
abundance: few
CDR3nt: TGTGCCAGCAGTTTCCGACAGGATAACACTGAAGCTTTCTTT
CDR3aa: CASSFRQDNTEAFF

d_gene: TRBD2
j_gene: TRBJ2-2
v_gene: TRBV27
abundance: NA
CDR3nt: TGTGCCAGCAGTTCTAGCGGGAGGAACACCGGGGAGCTGTTTTTT
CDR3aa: CASSSSGRNTGELFF

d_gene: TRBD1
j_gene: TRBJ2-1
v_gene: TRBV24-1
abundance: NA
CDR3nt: TGTGCCACCAGTGATCCCCGACAGGGCGGGTACAATGAGCAGTTCTTC
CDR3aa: CATSDPRQGGYNEQFF

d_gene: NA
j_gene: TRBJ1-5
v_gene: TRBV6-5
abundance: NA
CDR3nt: TGTGCCAGCAGTTTCGGACAATATAGCAATCAGCCCCAGCATTTT
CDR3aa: CASSFGQYSNQPQHF

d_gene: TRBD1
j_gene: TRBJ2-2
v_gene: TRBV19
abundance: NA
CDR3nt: TGTGCCAGTACCCGACAGGGTTGGTCCGGGGAGCTGTTTTTT
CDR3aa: CASTRQGWSGELFF

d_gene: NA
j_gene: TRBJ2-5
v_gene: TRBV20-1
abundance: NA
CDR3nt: TGCAGTGCTAGAGTCGGCGGACGCCCCCAAGAGACCCAGTACTTC
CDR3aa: CSARVGGRPQETQYF

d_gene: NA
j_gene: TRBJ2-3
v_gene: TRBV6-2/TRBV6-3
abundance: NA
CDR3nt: TGTGCCAGCAGTTATGCCCCTCCGGGACTCGGGTATTTT
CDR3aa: CASSYAPPGLGYF

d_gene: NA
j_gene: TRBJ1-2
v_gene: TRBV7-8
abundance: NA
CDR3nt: TGTGCCAGCAGCTTAGTTCCTTATTCTTATGGCTACACCTTC
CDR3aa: CASSLVPYSYGYTF

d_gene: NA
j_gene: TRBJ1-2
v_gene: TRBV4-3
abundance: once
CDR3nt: TGCGCCAGCAGCCAAGGCAGCCGCACGGGTGAGGGCTACACCTTC
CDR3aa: CASSQGSRTGEGYTF

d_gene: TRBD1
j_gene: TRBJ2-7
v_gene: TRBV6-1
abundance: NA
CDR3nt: TGTGCCAGCAGTGTCCACCGCGGACAGGCCAGCTCCTACGAGCAGTACTTC
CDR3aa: CASSVHRGQASSYEQYF

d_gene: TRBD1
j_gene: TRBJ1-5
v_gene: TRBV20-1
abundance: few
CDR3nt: TGCAGTGCTACGGGACAGGTGAGCGCGCAGCCCCAGCATTTT
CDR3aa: CSATGQVSAQPQHF

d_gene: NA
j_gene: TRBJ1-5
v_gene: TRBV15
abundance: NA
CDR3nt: TGTGCCACCAGCCTACCGTGGGATAGCAATCAGCCCCAGCATTTT
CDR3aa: CATSLPWDSNQPQHF

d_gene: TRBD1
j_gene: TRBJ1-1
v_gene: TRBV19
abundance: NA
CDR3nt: TGTGCCAGTAGTGCCCGTTTGGGACAGGCAAGGGAAGGGAACACTGAAGCTTTCTTT
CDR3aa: CASSARLGQAREGNTEAFF

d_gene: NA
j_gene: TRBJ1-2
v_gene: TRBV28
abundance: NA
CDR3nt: TGTGCCAGCGAAGGGACCTATCCTGATGGCTACACCTTC
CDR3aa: CASEGTYPDGYTF